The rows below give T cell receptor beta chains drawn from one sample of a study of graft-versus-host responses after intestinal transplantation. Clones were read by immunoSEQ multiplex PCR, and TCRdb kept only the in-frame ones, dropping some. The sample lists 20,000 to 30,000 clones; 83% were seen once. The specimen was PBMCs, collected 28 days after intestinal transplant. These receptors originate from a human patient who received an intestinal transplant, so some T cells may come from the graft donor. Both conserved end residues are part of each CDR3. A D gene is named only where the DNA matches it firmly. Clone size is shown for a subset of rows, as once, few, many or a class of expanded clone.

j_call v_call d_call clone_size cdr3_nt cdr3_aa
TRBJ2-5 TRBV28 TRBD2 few TGTGCCAGCCGCTGGAGTAGCGGGAGCTTAGAGGAGACCCAGTACTTC CASRWSSGSLEETQYF
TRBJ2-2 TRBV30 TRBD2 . TGTGCCTGGAGTATAACTAGCGGGAGGGCCGGGGAGCTGTTTTTT CAWSITSGRAGELFF
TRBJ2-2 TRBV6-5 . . TGTGCCAGCAGTACCCGGGACACCCGCCCCGGGGAGCTGTTTTTT CASSTRDTRPGELFF
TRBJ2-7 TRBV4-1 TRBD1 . TGCGCCAGCAGCCAAGCCGTGACAGGGTCCGACGAGCAGTACTTC CASSQAVTGSDEQYF
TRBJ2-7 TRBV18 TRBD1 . TGTGCCAGCTCACCCCTACCGGGACAGGACTACGAGCAGTACTTC CASSPLPGQDYEQYF
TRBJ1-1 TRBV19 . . TGTGCCAGTAGTATGAACACTGAAGCTTTCTTT CASSMNTEAFF
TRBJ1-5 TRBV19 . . TGTGCCAGTAGTATAGATAAAGGTTTTGTCGGCAATCAGCCCCAGCATTTT CASSIDKGFVGNQPQHF
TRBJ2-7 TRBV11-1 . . TGTGCCAGCAGAGAGCGGGCGACGACCTACGAGCAGTACTTC CASRERATTYEQYF
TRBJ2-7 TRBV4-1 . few TGCGCCAGCAGCCAAGAGGGGCAGGGCTACGAGCAGTACTTC CASSQEGQGYEQYF
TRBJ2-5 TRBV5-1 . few TGCGCCAGCAGTGAGGGCCAAGAGACCCAGTACTTC CASSEGQETQYF
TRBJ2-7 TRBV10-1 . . TGCGCCAGCAGTGATGAAACGGACTCACCCCACTTC CASSDETDSPHF
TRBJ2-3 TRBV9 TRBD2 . TGTGCCAGCAGCGACCGGGGGGGCCGTACAGATACGCAGTATTTT CASSDRGGRTDTQYF
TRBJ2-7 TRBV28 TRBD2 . TGTGCCAGCAGTTCTAGCGGGAGGTACGAGCAGTACTTC CASSSSGRYEQYF
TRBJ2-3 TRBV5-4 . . TGTGCCAGCAGCTTGGGGGGAGATACGCAGTATTTT CASSLGGDTQYF
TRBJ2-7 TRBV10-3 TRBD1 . TGTGCCATCAGTGAATTGAGACAGGGAGTCTACGAGCAGTACTTC CAISELRQGVYEQYF
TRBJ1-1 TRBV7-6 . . TGTGCCAGCAGCTTAGAGGTGGGTGACTTGGGTAGCACTGAAGCTTTCTTT CASSLEVGDLGSTEAFF